These 18 T cell receptor beta chains originate from one sample sequenced in a study of molecular identifiers for immune sequencing clone quantification (dated by TCRdb to 2017 to 2018). The library was obtained by PCR. These reads were obtained on an Illumina HiSeq 4000. TCRdb trimmed the raw reads at Q25, called clones with MiXCR and kept productive beta chains. When rows share a CDR3 protein, they turn into one entry using the most common DNA and genes. This sample is represented by around 43,000 distinct CDR3 sequences; roughly 19% of them were singletons. Of the sample, roughly 0.99% is held by the ten largest clones. Sequencing input: naive CD8+ T cells from blood, with Jurkat cell RNA spiked in. Read against the paper, the sample's cell subset or site label means: FACS-sorted CD8+CD4-CCR7+CD45RA+ naive T cells. The receptors stem from a human donor in good health. Some libraries in this study had Jurkat cell RNA spiked in.

The V and J genes are TRBV7-2 and TRBJ2-7; weak D call: TRBD2 (7 bases). Germline lookup yields CDR1 SGHTA and CDR2 FQGNSA. The CDR3 has 15 amino acids. The V and J ends lost 1 base and 5 bases respectively, with 15 bases between them. The CDR3: CASSLVLRGADEQYF. In DNA, the CDR3 is TGTGCCAGCAGCTTAGTTCTTCGGGGGGCGGACGAGCAGTACTTC.

This clonotype was recorded at least ten times. The rearrangement links TRBV6-1 to TRBJ2-3, with D perhaps TRBD1 (5 bases). Trimming stripped 0 bases from V and 0 bases from J, with 13 bases between. Germline V gene sequence: CDR1 MNHNS, CDR2 SASEGT. The CDR3 length is 17 residues. Here the CDR3 reads CASSEAQGLPSTDTQYF. The DNA for the CDR3 is TGTGCCAGCAGTGAAGCTCAGGGTCTACCCAGCACAGATACGCAGTATTTT.

This clonotype was detected ten times or more. This chain joins TRBV4-2 and TRBJ2-1; TRBD2 aligns across 12 bases. The CDR3 sequence is 15 residues long. V shed 4 bases, J shed 7 bases, and the junction held 5 bases outside the gene matches. Germline loops: CDR1 LGHNA, CDR2 YNFKEQ. As DNA, the CDR3 is TGTGCCAGCAGCCCCAGACTAGCGGGAGCGAATGAGCAGTTCTTC. This gives the protein CASSPRLAGANEQFF.

This clonotype was counted ten times or more. V and J are TRBV4-2 and TRBJ2-1, with 8 bases that match TRBD1. CDR3 size: 16 residues. Per germline, CDR1 LGHNA and CDR2 YNFKEQ. Trimming took 3 bases from V and 5 from J; bases not matched to a gene: 9. The CDR3 here is CASSQTRQGKNNEQFF. In DNA, the CDR3 is TGTGCCAGCAGCCAGACCCGACAGGGGAAAAACAATGAGCAGTTCTTC.

This clonotype occurred many times. The V call is TRBV29-1, the J call TRBJ1-1; 10 nucleotides agree with TRBD1. CDR1 and CDR2 (germline): SQVTM, ANQGSEA. With 6 bases clipped from V and 4 bases from J, the junction kept 8 bases outside the gene matches. The CDR3 runs to 14 residues. CDR3 DNA sequence: TGCAGCGTGAGGGGGACAGGGGTTAGCACTGAAGCTTTCTTT. Translated, it gives CSVRGTGVSTEAFF. Complete variable domain (other parts from reference TRBV29-1 and TRBJ1-1): SAVISQKPSRDICQRGTSLTIQCQVDSQVTMMFWYRQQPGQSLTLIATANQGSEATYESGFVIDKFPISRPNLTFSTLTVSNMSPEDSSIYLCSVRGTGVSTEAFFGQGTRLTVV.

This clonotype was counted at least ten times. The J gene is TRBJ2-5, the V gene TRBV13, with TRBD1 matching 9 bases. CDR1 is PRHDT and CDR2 is FYEKMQ in the germline V gene (reference sequence). With 3 bases clipped from V and 1 base from J, the junction kept 6 bases outside the gene matches. This CDR3 is built from 16 residues. CDR3 region: CASSFNGQGPQETQYF. The CDR3 DNA reads as TGTGCCAGCAGCTTTAATGGACAGGGGCCCCAAGAGACCCAGTACTTC.

The sample holds many counts of this clonotype. The genes are TRBV20-1 and TRBJ2-7; the match to TRBD2 covers 7 bases. The germline gives CDR1 DFQATT, CDR2 SNEGSKA (reference sequence). V was pared by 0 bases and J by 1 base, with 6 bases of the junction left unmatched. This CDR3 has 15 residues. The CDR3 region has the DNA TGCAGTGCTAGAGATATGGCTAGCGGATCCTACGAGCAGTACTTC. It yields the protein CSARDMASGSYEQYF.

This rearrangement joins TRBV25-1 to TRBJ2-1, with D maybe TRBD2 (6 bases). Germline-derived CDR1 and CDR2 are MGHDK and SYGVNS. Trimming pared 6 bases from V and 4 bases from J, leaving 13 bases between. The CDR3 has 14 amino acids. CDR3 loop: CASSGSGFYNEQFF. The CDR3 DNA reads TGTGCCAGCAGCGGTAGCGGTTTTTACAATGAGCAGTTCTTC.

This clonotype was recorded at least ten times. The genes are TRBV9 and TRBJ2-7; 7 nucleotides match TRBD2. V lost 3 bases and J lost 4; bases outside the gene matches: 1. CDR1 is SGDLS, CDR2 YYNGEE, per germline. The CDR3 is made up of 12 amino acids. The CDR3 DNA follows: TGTGCCAGCAGCGCGGGGGGTTACGAGCAGTACTTC. This codes for CASSAGGYEQYF.

This clonotype was counted many times. The chain joins TRBV2 to TRBJ2-7; TRBD2 aligns across 9 bases. In germline, CDR1 is SNHLY, CDR2 FYNNEI. Trimming cost V 5 bases and J 1 base; bases outside gene matches: 9. The CDR3 length is 16 residues. DNA for the CDR3: TGTGCCAGCAGTCCCGGGGCGGGAGGGAAATCCTACGAGCAGTACTTC. It specifies CASSPGAGGKSYEQYF.

As concerns this clonotype: One end of the junction does not line up with germline, which may come from a read error. The chain uses TRBV10-3 and TRBJ1-5; 8 bases line up with TRBD1. CDR3 length: 15 amino acids. The V gene's germline CDR1 is ENHRY and CDR2 SYGVKD. The chain's CDR3 is CAIGGGQGGSQPQQF. CDR3 sequence (DNA): TGTGCCATCGGTGGAGGACAGGGAGGCAGTCAGCCCCAGCAGTTT.

This chain joins TRBV7-6 and TRBJ2-2; 7 nucleotides align to TRBD1. Losses at the gene ends were 0 bases for V and 6 bases for J; bases not matched to a gene: 1. The CDR3 extends over 14 amino acids. The germline V gene has CDR1 SGHVS and CDR2 FNYEAQ. CDR3 sequence reads: CASSLATGSGELFF. The DNA for the CDR3 is TGTGCCAGCAGCTTAGCGACAGGGTCCGGGGAGCTGTTTTTT.

As to this clonotype: Relative to the germline gene, one junction end is altered; a read error may explain this. The J gene is TRBJ1-6, the V gene TRBV4-3, with TRBD1 matching 8 bases. Looked up from germline, CDR1 is LGHNA and CDR2 is YSLEER. The CDR3 covers 16 residues. The CDR3 loop reads CASSRDRGNYNSPLHF. Here the CDR3 DNA reads TGCGCCAGCAGCCGAGACAGGGGCAACTATAACTCACCCCTCCACTTT.

This clonotype was seen at least ten times. CDR3: CSARSGQEAKNIQYF. The CDR3 nucleotides read TGCAGTGCTAGATCGGGACAGGAAGCCAAAAACATTCAGTACTTC. The V call is TRBV20-1, the J call TRBJ2-4, with 8 bases that match TRBD1. CDR1 and CDR2 (germline): DFQATT, SNEGSKA (reference sequence). The CDR3 spans 15 residues. V shed 2 bases, J shed 0 bases, and the junction held 3 bases outside the gene matches.

As concerns this clonotype: A much more abundant neighbour one base away suggests this may be a read error. This likely comes from a read error, as the CDR3 has no conserved phenylalanine or tryptophan at its end. This chain uses TRBV6-2 or TRBV6-3 with TRBJ2-7; 9 bases map to TRBD2. This CDR3 contains 15 residues. After removal of 0 bases from V and 5 bases from J, the junction contained 5 bases not matched to a gene. The germline CDR1 and CDR2 sequences are MNHEY and SVGEGT. CDR3 in amino acids: CASSYSRVAGDEQYS. CDR3 coding DNA: TGTGCCAGCAGTTACTCGAGGGTAGCGGGAGACGAGCAGTACTCC.

This rearrangement joins TRBV28 to TRBJ2-7, with 11 bases fitting TRBD1. The germline V gene has CDR1 MDHEN and CDR2 SYDVKM. This CDR3 has 13 amino acids. J lost 3 bases, V lost 6 bases, and 1 base had no gene match. The CDR3 coding sequence is TGTGCCAGCAGGGGGACAGGGGGCTACGAGCAGTACTTC. Translating gives CASRGTGGYEQYF.

This clonotype was recorded at least ten times. The chain recombines TRBV7-6 with TRBJ2-7; 10 bases agree with TRBD2. Germline V CDR1 and CDR2: SGHVS, FNYEAQ. The CDR3 loop spans 15 amino acids. V gave up 3 bases and J gave up 5 bases; unmatched junction bases: 7. CDR3 in DNA: TGTGCCAGCAGCTTCCTAGCGGGAGCTCTCCACGAGCAGTACTTC. It encodes CASSFLAGALHEQYF.

This clonotype came up many times. This chain's CDR3 is CASSQGRTEAFF. In DNA form, the CDR3 reads TGTGCCAGCAGCCAGGGGAGGACTGAAGCTTTCTTT. This sequence joins TRBV14 and TRBJ1-1, with no clear D. Trimming pared 3 bases from V and 5 bases from J, leaving 7 bases between. Per the germline V gene, CDR1 is SGHDN and CDR2 is FVKESK. The length of the CDR3 is 12 residues.